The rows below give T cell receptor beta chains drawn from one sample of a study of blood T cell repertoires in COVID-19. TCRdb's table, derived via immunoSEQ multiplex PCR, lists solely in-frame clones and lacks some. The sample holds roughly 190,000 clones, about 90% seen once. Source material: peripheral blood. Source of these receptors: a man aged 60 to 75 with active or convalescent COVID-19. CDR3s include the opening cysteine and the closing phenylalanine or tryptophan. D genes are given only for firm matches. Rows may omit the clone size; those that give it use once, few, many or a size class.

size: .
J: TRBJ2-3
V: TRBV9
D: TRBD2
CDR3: CASSVEAGEAADTQYF
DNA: TGTGCCAGCAGCGTAGAGGCGGGGGAGGCGGCAGATACGCAGTATTTT

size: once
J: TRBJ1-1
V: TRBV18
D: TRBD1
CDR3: CASSQGQGMMTEAFF
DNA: TGTGCCAGCTCACAGGGACAGGGTATGATGACTGAAGCTTTCTTT

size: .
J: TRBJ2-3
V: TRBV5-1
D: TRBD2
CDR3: CASSFRSSGGSTDTQYF
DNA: TGCGCCAGCAGCTTTCGTAGCAGCGGGGGATCCACAGATACGCAGTATTTT

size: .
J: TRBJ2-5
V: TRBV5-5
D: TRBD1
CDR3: CASSWDRASLGSQYF
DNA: TGTGCCAGCAGCTGGGACAGGGCCTCCCTAGGGAGCCAGTACTTC

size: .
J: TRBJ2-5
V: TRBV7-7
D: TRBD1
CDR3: CASSLRAGQGIKETQYF
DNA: TGTGCCAGCAGCTTACGTGCAGGACAGGGGATTAAAGAGACCCAGTACTTC

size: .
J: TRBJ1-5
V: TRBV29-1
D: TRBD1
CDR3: CSVGTGGHQPQHF
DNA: TGCAGCGTTGGGACAGGGGGACATCAGCCCCAGCATTTT

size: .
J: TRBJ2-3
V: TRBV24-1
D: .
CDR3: CATSDLRTGSDTQYF
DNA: TGTGCCACCAGTGATTTAAGAACAGGATCAGATACGCAGTATTTT

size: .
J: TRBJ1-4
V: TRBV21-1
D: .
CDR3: CASSNLLGNEKLFF
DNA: TGTGCCAGCAGCAATCTTCTAGGTAATGAAAAACTGTTTTTT

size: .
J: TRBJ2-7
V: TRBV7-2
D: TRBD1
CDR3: CASSPPQGAGAYEQYF
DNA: TGTGCCAGCAGCCCGCCACAGGGGGCGGGGGCCTACGAGCAGTACTTC

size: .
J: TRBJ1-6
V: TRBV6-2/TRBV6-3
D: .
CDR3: CASSYPSGVSPLHF
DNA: TGTGCCAGCAGTTATCCCTCCGGGGTTTCACCCCTCCACTTT

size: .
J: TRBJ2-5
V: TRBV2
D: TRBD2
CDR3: CATRVLAGGEDQYF
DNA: TGTGCCACAAGGGTACTAGCGGGGGGGGAGGACCAGTACTTC

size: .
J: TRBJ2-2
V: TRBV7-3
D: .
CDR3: CASSLNRAAGELFF
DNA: TGTGCCAGCAGCTTAAACAGGGCAGCCGGGGAGCTGTTTTTT

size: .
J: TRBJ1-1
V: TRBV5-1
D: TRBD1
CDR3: CASSLSLDRGLPNTEAFF
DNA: TGCGCCAGCAGCTTGTCTCTGGACAGGGGGCTCCCGAACACTGAAGCTTTCTTT

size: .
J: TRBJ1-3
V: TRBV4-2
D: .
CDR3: CASSSALQASGNTIYF
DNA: TGTGCCAGCAGCTCCGCCCTCCAAGCCTCTGGAAACACCATATATTTT

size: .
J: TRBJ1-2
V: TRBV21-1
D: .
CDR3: CASSFSGDPWLYGYTF
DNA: TGTGCCAGCAGCTTTTCAGGGGATCCTTGGCTCTATGGCTACACCTTC

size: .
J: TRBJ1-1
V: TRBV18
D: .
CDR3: CASSPDSSGANEAFF
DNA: TGTGCCAGCTCACCCGACAGCTCCGGAGCTAATGAAGCTTTCTTT

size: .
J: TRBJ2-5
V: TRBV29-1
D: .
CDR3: CSVEWGIRGTQYF
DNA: TGCAGCGTTGAATGGGGTATTAGGGGGACCCAGTACTTC

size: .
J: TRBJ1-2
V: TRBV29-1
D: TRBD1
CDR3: CSVDQGADYGYTF
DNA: TGCAGCGTTGACCAGGGGGCGGACTATGGCTACACCTTC

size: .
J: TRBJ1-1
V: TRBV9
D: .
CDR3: CASSVGGSTEAFF
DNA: TGTGCCAGCAGCGTTGGAGGGAGCACTGAAGCTTTCTTT

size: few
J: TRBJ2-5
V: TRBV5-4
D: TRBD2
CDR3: CASSPGGSGGMETQYF
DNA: TGTGCCAGCAGCCCGGGAGGTAGCGGGGGGATGGAGACCCAGTACTTC